This is a list of T cell receptor beta chains from one sample in a study of siplizumab effects on memory and regulatory T cells. Repertoires were generated with immunoSEQ multiplex PCR, while TCRdb's copy carries only in-frame clones and drops some. The sample lists around 100,000 clones, approximately 94% occurring once. Input material: Tregs sorted from blood. These receptors came from a human donor in good health. Both conserved end residues are part of each CDR3. A D gene is named only where the DNA matches it firmly. Part of the rows lack a size; the others show once, few, many or a class for expanded clones.

v_call	d_call	j_call	clone_size	cdr3_nt	cdr3_aa
TRBV28	TRBD2	TRBJ2-1	.	TGTGCCAGCAGTTTACGACCAGGGAAAAGCGGGAGGGCCCCCCACAATGAGCAGTTCTTC	CASSLRPGKSGRAPHNEQFF
TRBV2	.	TRBJ2-2	.	TGTGCCAGCAGATACAACGCCGGGGAGCTGTTTTTT	CASRYNAGELFF
TRBV6-5	.	TRBJ1-4	.	TGTGCCAGCAGTCGAGCAACTAATGAAAAACTGTTTTTT	CASSRATNEKLFF
TRBV7-8	.	TRBJ1-5	once	TGTGCCAGCAGCCAGGACAGCCGCAATCAGCCCCAGCATTTT	CASSQDSRNQPQHF
TRBV5-1	TRBD1	TRBJ1-2	.	TGCGCCAGCAGCCACGGACAGGGGGGCTACACCTTC	CASSHGQGGYTF
TRBV7-9	.	TRBJ2-1	once	TGTGCCAGCAGCTCGAGGGGGTTTGAAGACCGCTCCTACAATGAGCAGTTCTTC	CASSSRGFEDRSYNEQFF
TRBV4-2	.	TRBJ2-3	.	TGTGCCAGCAGCCAAGATTACCCAGATACGCAGTATTTT	CASSQDYPDTQYF
TRBV9	TRBD2	TRBJ2-1	.	TGTGCCAGCAGCGGACTAGCGGGAACCTACAATGAGCAGTTCTTC	CASSGLAGTYNEQFF
TRBV2	TRBD1	TRBJ2-7	.	TGTGCCAGCAGAGAGGGACAGGGTTACTACGAGCAGTACTTC	CASREGQGYYEQYF
TRBV2	.	TRBJ2-7	once	TGTGCCAGCAGTGAACGGGAAACCTACGAGCAGTACTTC	CASSERETYEQYF
TRBV10-2	.	TRBJ2-3	.	TGCGCCAGCAGTGTAGTTTTTTCAGATACGCAGTATTTT	CASSVVFSDTQYF
TRBV19	TRBD2	TRBJ2-2	.	TGTGCCAGTAGTATGCGGGGGGCTTACACCGGGGAGCTGTTTTTT	CASSMRGAYTGELFF
TRBV30	.	TRBJ1-2	.	TGTGCCTGGTCAGTTGTGGGGGGTCCGTCTATTCTACGAGGCTACACCTTC	CAWSVVGGPSILRGYTF
TRBV30	TRBD1	TRBJ1-1	.	TGTGCCTGGAGTACACGGACAGGTCCAATGAACACTGAAGCTTTCTTT	CAWSTRTGPMNTEAFF
TRBV28	.	TRBJ2-6	.	TGTGCCAGCAGCTGGGGACACGGAACCTCTGGGGCCAACGTCCTGACTTTC	CASSWGHGTSGANVLTF
TRBV7-8	TRBD1	TRBJ1-3	.	TGTGCCAGCAGCTCACTGACCAGGGGGAGGGTCTCTGGAAACACCATATATTTT	CASSSLTRGRVSGNTIYF
TRBV5-1	TRBD1	TRBJ2-7	.	TGCGCCAGCAGCTTGGGGGACAGGTCGCCCTCCTACGAGCAGTACTTC	CASSLGDRSPSYEQYF
TRBV11-3	TRBD1	TRBJ1-5	.	TGTGCCAGCAGCTTCCTCGGATCGACAGGGTCTCAGCCCCAGCATTTT	CASSFLGSTGSQPQHF
TRBV18	.	TRBJ2-1	.	TGTGCCAGCTCACCTCAGGGGACTACGTTCAATGAGCAGTTCTTC	CASSPQGTTFNEQFF
TRBV15	.	TRBJ1-4	.	TGTGCCACCAGCAGAGATAAGGGATTAGGTGAAAAACTGTTTTTT	CATSRDKGLGEKLFF
TRBV25-1	.	TRBJ1-4	.	TGTGCCAGCAAGGGGCGGGTTAATGAAAAACTGTTTTTT	CASKGRVNEKLFF
TRBV30	.	TRBJ2-1	.	TGTGCCTGGAGGCCGGGCACCCAGTACAATGAGCAGTTCTTC	CAWRPGTQYNEQFF
TRBV28	.	TRBJ2-3	once	TGTGCCAGCAGCGGGGGCGCCACAGATACGCAGTATTTT	CASSGGATDTQYF
TRBV7-8	.	TRBJ2-2	.	TGTGCCAGCAGCTCTAACAGGCTGAACACCGGGGAGCTGTTTTTT	CASSSNRLNTGELFF
TRBV6-6	.	TRBJ2-7	.	TGTGCCAGCACCAAATCCCCCGGTGGGTCTTACGAGCAGTACTTC	CASTKSPGGSYEQYF
TRBV7-2	TRBD2	TRBJ2-7	.	TGTGCCAGCAGCTTAGCACCTCGCGGGGGGGGCGGCGAGCAGTACTTC	CASSLAPRGGGGEQYF
TRBV5-1	.	TRBJ2-5	.	TGCGCCAGCAGCTTGGATACCTCTAGCTGGGGTTTTGGAAAAGAGACCCAGTACTTC	CASSLDTSSWGFGKETQYF
TRBV6-1	.	TRBJ2-7	.	TGTGCCAGCAGTATAAGGGTGGGCTACGAGCAGTACTTC	CASSIRVGYEQYF
TRBV9	.	TRBJ1-1	.	TGTGCCAGCAGCGTAGGGGTTACGTCTGAAGCTTTCTTT	CASSVGVTSEAFF
TRBV19	.	TRBJ2-7	once	TGTGCCAGTAGTACCACGGCTAAACCGAGCGAGCAGTACTTC	CASSTTAKPSEQYF
TRBV5-1	.	TRBJ2-1	.	TGCGCCAGCAGCTTGATGGGGTTTTACAATGAGCAGTTCTTC	CASSLMGFYNEQFF
TRBV5-1	.	TRBJ2-1	.	TGCGCCAGCAGCTTGTCTCAGGTCAATGAGCAGTTCTTC	CASSLSQVNEQFF
TRBV7-8	.	TRBJ1-5	.	TGTGCCAGCAGCTTAGTGTTCGGGGTATCTCAGCCCCAGCATTTT	CASSLVFGVSQPQHF
TRBV7-8	TRBD2	TRBJ2-2	.	TGTGCCAGCAGCTTAGGTAGCGGGAGGTTAAACACCGGGGAGCTGTTTTTT	CASSLGSGRLNTGELFF
TRBV30	.	TRBJ1-1	.	TGTGCCTGGAGTCTCCGGGGGGGTCATGAAGCTTTCTTT	CAWSLRGGHEAFF
TRBV4-2	TRBD1	TRBJ1-2	.	TGTGCCAGCAGCCAAGATCTCGCCAGGGGGCACTATGGCTACACCTTC	CASSQDLARGHYGYTF
TRBV28	.	TRBJ2-7	.	TGTGCCAGCAGTTTATCAGGGCAGGTAGGCTACGAGCAGTACTTC	CASSLSGQVGYEQYF
TRBV27	.	TRBJ1-6	.	TGTGCCAGCAGAACGGACAGCTCCTATAATTCACCCCTCCACTTT	CASRTDSSYNSPLHF
TRBV11-1	.	TRBJ1-5	few	TGTGCCAGCAGCTTAGCGCTCCGTCAGCCCCAGCATTTT	CASSLALRQPQHF
TRBV4-2	.	TRBJ1-1	.	TGTGCCAGCAGCCGAGGAGACAGAATGAACACTGAAGCTTTCTTT	CASSRGDRMNTEAFF
TRBV6-5	TRBD1	TRBJ2-7	.	TGTGCCAGCAGTAAATCCGGGACAGGGGCCTACGAGCAGTACTTC	CASSKSGTGAYEQYF
TRBV10-2	.	TRBJ2-7	.	TGCGCCAGCAGTGAGTCGAATGGGCTGTCCTACGAGCAGTACTTC	CASSESNGLSYEQYF
TRBV18	.	TRBJ2-2	.	TGTGCCAGCTCACCAATTTATCCGGAAAGGGGGGAGCTGTTTTTT	CASSPIYPERGELFF
TRBV4-2	.	TRBJ2-3	.	TGTGCCAGCAGCCAAGATCGGGGGGACAGACTCACAGATACGCAGTATTTT	CASSQDRGDRLTDTQYF
TRBV5-5	.	TRBJ1-1	.	TGTGCCAGCAGCTTGAGCAGACTGAACACTGAAGCTTTCTTT	CASSLSRLNTEAFF
TRBV4-2	TRBD2	TRBJ2-2	.	TGTGCCAGCAGCCAAGAGGCTAGCGGGAGGAATGCGGCCGGGGAGCTGTTTTTT	CASSQEASGRNAAGELFF
TRBV5-1	TRBD1	TRBJ1-6	.	TGCGCCAGCAGCCGCGACGGACAGGGTGGAAATTCACCCCTCCACTTT	CASSRDGQGGNSPLHF
TRBV2	TRBD1	TRBJ2-7	.	TGTGCCAGCAGTGAATTACTGACAGGGGGTATTTACGAGCAGTACTTC	CASSELLTGGIYEQYF
TRBV28	.	TRBJ2-4	.	TGTGCCAGCAACCTATTGCGGAGTTGGTACTTC	CASNLLRSWYF
TRBV28	TRBD2	TRBJ2-3	.	TGTGCCAGCAGTCCACAAGGGTGGTCAAATAGCGGGAGTGCTGATACGCAGTATTTT	CASSPQGWSNSGSADTQYF
TRBV15	TRBD2	TRBJ2-7	.	TGTGCCACCAGCAGAGAACGGACTAGCGGCTACGAGCAGTACTTC	CATSRERTSGYEQYF
TRBV7-8	.	TRBJ1-2	.	TGTGCCAGCAGCTTACGAGGGGCTGGCTACACCTTC	CASSLRGAGYTF
TRBV20-1	.	TRBJ1-1	few	TGCAGTGCTGCTAACACTGAAGCTTTCTTT	CSAANTEAFF
TRBV7-8	.	TRBJ1-6	.	TGTGCCAGCAACCCATTCCATTCCCCGCGGAATTCACCCCTCCACTTT	CASNPFHSPRNSPLHF
TRBV29-1	.	TRBJ1-2	once	TGCAGCGTACCCCCGGGACGAGCTAACTATGGCTACACCTTC	CSVPPGRANYGYTF
TRBV5-4	.	TRBJ2-4	once	TGTGCCAGCACCAGCGGCGGAGGAGAGATCAAAAACATTCAGTACTTC	CASTSGGGEIKNIQYF
TRBV5-1	.	TRBJ2-7	once	TGCGCCAGCAGCTTGACAGCCACCTACGAGCAGTACTTC	CASSLTATYEQYF
TRBV19	.	TRBJ1-2	.	TGTGCCAGTAGTTCCCGGGCGTTAAACTATGGCTACACCTTC	CASSSRALNYGYTF
TRBV4-1	.	TRBJ1-1	.	TGCGCCAGCAGCCAAGATCTGCAAGGATCGTGGGGGTCGAACACTGAAGCTTTCTTT	CASSQDLQGSWGSNTEAFF